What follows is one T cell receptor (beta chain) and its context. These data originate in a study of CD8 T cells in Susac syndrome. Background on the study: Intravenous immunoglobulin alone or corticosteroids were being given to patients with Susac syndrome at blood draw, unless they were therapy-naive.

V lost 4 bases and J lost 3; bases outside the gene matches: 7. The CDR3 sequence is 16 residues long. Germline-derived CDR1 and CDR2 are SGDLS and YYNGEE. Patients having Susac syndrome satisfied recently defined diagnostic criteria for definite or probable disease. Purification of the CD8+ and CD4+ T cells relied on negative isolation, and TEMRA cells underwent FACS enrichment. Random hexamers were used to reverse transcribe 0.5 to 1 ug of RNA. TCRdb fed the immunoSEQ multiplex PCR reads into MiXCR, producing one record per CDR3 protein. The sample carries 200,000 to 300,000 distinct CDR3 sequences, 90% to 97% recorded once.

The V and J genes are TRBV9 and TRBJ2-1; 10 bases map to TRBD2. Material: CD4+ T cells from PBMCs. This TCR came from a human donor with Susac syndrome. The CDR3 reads CASSPRTSGDYNEQFF. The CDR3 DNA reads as TGTGCCAGCAGCCCCCGGACTAGCGGAGACTACAATGAGCAGTTCTTC.